This T cell receptor (beta chain) was obtained from a study of blood T cell repertoires in COVID-19. Per the germline V gene, CDR1 is SNHLY and CDR2 is FYNNEI. Trimming removed 3 bases at V and 8 bases at J, with 14 bases between. This CDR3 region has 15 residues. Method: immunoSEQ multiplex PCR; TCRdb's copy keeps in-frame clones and lacks some. The table shows about 83,000 clones, with about four fifths occurring only once. Sequencing used peripheral blood. This TCR was recovered from a woman aged 80 or over with active or convalescent COVID-19. V gene TRBV2 combines with J gene TRBJ1-6; TRBD1 is a possible D gene (6 bases). CDR3 bases: TGTGCCAGCAGTGACGGGGGGCTAGAAGATTCACCCCTCCACTTT. Encoded protein: CASSDGGLEDSPLHF.